This entry describes one T cell receptor beta chain. This record belongs to a study of blood T cell repertoires in COVID-19. Study context: Samples representing acute and convalescent COVID-19 were sourced from the United States, Italy and Spain.

Germline values: CDR1 LNHNV, CDR2 YYDKDF (reference sequence). The CDR3 sequence is 15 residues long. V was cut by 0 bases and J by 3 bases, with 10 bases left in between. As handled by the study authors: For nucleated cells, counts were estimated from reference gene primer amplification. Profiling relied on immunoSEQ multiplex PCR, and the TCRdb table lists in-frame clones only, not all of them. V and J calls and clone size are those listed in that table; D and trimming were worked out from the DNA. Of about 85,000 clones detected, around 90% appear once; the ten largest clones hold about 2%. This clonotype was sampled from a man aged 50 or older with acute or convalescent COVID-19. Input material: peripheral blood. The gene calls are TRBV15 and TRBJ2-3, with D maybe TRBD2 (5 bases). The CDR3: CATSRDSRGTDTQYF. The CDR3 region has the DNA TGTGCCACCAGCAGAGATTCAAGAGGGACAGATACGCAGTATTTT. Using reference TRBV15 and TRBJ2-3 for the parts outside the CDR3, the full variable domain is DAMVIQNPRYQVTQFGKPVTLSCSQTLNHNVMYWYQQKSSQAPKLLFHYYDKDFNNEADTPDNFQSRRPNTSFCFLDIRSPGLGDTAMYLCATSRDSRGTDTQYFGPGTRLTVL.